The 29 T cell receptor beta chains presented below share a single source sample, sequenced in a study of control samples from healthy donors and cancer patients. Only in-frame clones appear in the TCRdb table, and some are missing; sequencing was by immunoSEQ multiplex PCR. The table has about 40,000 clones, around 87% seen once. The sample comprised PBMCs. The receptor source for this set is a woman aged 60-75 years with lung cancer.

V gene TRBV7-6 combines with J gene TRBJ2-1, with D possibly TRBD1 on 6 matching bases. The CDR3 covers 16 residues. The V end was cut by 3 bases, the J end by 5 bases, with 17 bases between. Germline values: CDR1 SGHVS, CDR2 FNYEAQ. This CDR3 is CASSLEYGQTNNEQFF. The CDR3 coding sequence is TGTGCCAGCAGCTTGGAATACGGACAGACCAACAATGAGCAGTTCTTC. Filled out from reference TRBV7-6 and TRBJ2-1, the complete variable domain reads GAGVSQSPRYKVTKRGQDVALRCDPISGHVSLYWYRQALGQGPEFLTYFNYEAQQDKSGLPNDRFSAERPEGSISTLTIQRTEQRDSAMYRCASSLEYGQTNNEQFFGPGTRLTVL.

The gene calls are TRBV24-1 and TRBJ1-5, with TRBD1 as a possible D gene (5 bases). This CDR3 region has 14 residues. Germline V gene sequence: CDR1 KGHDR, CDR2 SFDVKD. The V and J ends lost 9 bases and 0 bases respectively, with 11 bases between them. DNA for the CDR3: TGTGCCACCGGGGGAAGCGGTAGCAATCAGCCCCAGCATTTT. This gives the protein CATGGSGSNQPQHF.

V usage is TRBV12-3 or TRBV12-4 and J usage is TRBJ1-1; D gene uncertain. Trimming pared 2 bases from V and 5 bases from J, leaving 6 bases between. The CDR3 consists of 12 residues. The CDR3 here is CASSLWGTEAFF. The CDR3 DNA reads TGTGCCAGCAGTTTATGGGGAACTGAAGCTTTCTTT.

This clone was counted a single time. The chain employs TRBV6-1 and TRBJ1-6; D is undetermined. V was clipped by 1 base and J by 5 bases, with 9 bases between them. Germline values: CDR1 MNHNS, CDR2 SASEGT. The CDR3 covers 15 residues. The CDR3 DNA is TGTGCCAGCAGTGAAGTGGAACTGAATAATTCACCCCTCCACTTT. Translation gives CASSEVELNNSPLHF.

This clone was counted once. The gene calls are TRBV6-5 and TRBJ1-1, with TRBD1 matching 7 bases. The CDR3 has 12 amino acids. V lost 5 bases, J lost 7 bases, and 4 bases stayed unmatched. Per germline, CDR1 MNHEY and CDR2 SVGAGI. CDR3 protein: CASSLTGIEAFF. The CDR3 DNA sequence: TGTGCCAGCAGTCTGACAGGGATTGAAGCTTTCTTT.

This clone appeared a few times. The rearrangement uses TRBV7-2 and TRBJ2-7; perhaps TRBD2 as D (5 bases). The germline gives CDR1 SGHTA, CDR2 FQGNSA. The CDR3 totals 14 residues. V was trimmed by 1 base and J by 3 bases, leaving 10 bases between them. The chain's CDR3 is CASSLVSANYEQYF. The CDR3 nucleotides are TGTGCCAGCAGCTTAGTTAGCGCGAACTACGAGCAGTACTTC.

The rearrangement links TRBV19 to TRBJ1-2, with 10 bases that match TRBD1. The V gene's germline CDR1 is LNHDA and CDR2 SQIVND (reference sequence). The CDR3 runs 17 residues. After removal of 3 bases from V and 0 bases from J, the junction contained 7 bases not matched to a gene. CDR3 DNA sequence: TGTGCCAGTAGTATCACCGCGGGGACAGGGGCTAACTATGGCTACACCTTC. It yields the protein CASSITAGTGANYGYTF.

The chain couples TRBV24-1 to TRBJ2-3; TRBD2 matches 7 bases. Germline lookup yields CDR1 KGHDR and CDR2 SFDVKD. The CDR3 length is 15 residues. The V gene end was trimmed by 7 bases and the J gene end by 2 bases; junction bases not matched to a gene: 8. The CDR3 DNA is TGTGCCACCAGCATGACTAGCCGGTTCACAGATACGCAGTATTTT. Encoded protein: CATSMTSRFTDTQYF.

This sequence joins TRBV7-2 and TRBJ1-5; D is unclear. CDR1 is SGHTA and CDR2 is FQGNSA in the germline V gene. V lost 0 bases, J lost 0 bases, and 6 bases lay in between. There are 15 residues in the CDR3. Here the CDR3 reads CASSLALNSNQPQHF. CDR3 coding DNA: TGTGCCAGCAGCTTAGCCCTAAATAGCAATCAGCCCCAGCATTTT.

The chain joins TRBV12-3 or TRBV12-4 to TRBJ1-3, with D hard to call. There are 13 residues in the CDR3. V gave up 2 bases and J gave up 7 bases, with 9 bases separating them. CDR3 sequence reads: CASSLRGANTIYF. Written as DNA, the CDR3 is TGTGCCAGCAGTTTACGTGGCGCGAACACCATATATTTT.

This chain links TRBV9 with TRBJ2-5, with 9 bases that match TRBD1. Trimming removed 0 bases from V and 5 bases from J; junction bases left unmatched: 5. Germline lookup yields CDR1 SGDLS and CDR2 YYNGEE. This CDR3 region has 15 residues. The CDR3 DNA sequence: TGTGCCAGCAGCGTAGAAGGGACAGGGCGTGAGACCCAGTACTTC. Translated: CASSVEGTGRETQYF.

V gene TRBV27 combines with J gene TRBJ2-3; TRBD2 is a possible D gene (5 bases). CDR1 and CDR2 (germline): MNHEY, SMNVEV (reference sequence). The CDR3 length is 14 residues. Trimming pared 3 bases from V and 6 bases from J, leaving 13 bases between. This CDR3 reads CASSLRGIRDTQYF. The CDR3 DNA sequence: TGTGCCAGCAGTTTGAGAGGGATTCGGGATACGCAGTATTTT.

The chain carries TRBV2 and TRBJ1-2; D is unresolved. V was shortened by 9 bases and J by 6 bases, with 11 bases between the two germline ends. This CDR3 is built from 11 residues. Looked up from germline, CDR1 is SNHLY and CDR2 is FYNNEI. The CDR3 DNA sequence: TGTGCCAGGGGCGGTGGGGATGGCTACACCTTC. It specifies CARGGGDGYTF.

The chain combines TRBV7-9 with TRBJ2-6, with D perhaps given as TRBD1 or TRBD2 (5 bases each). V lost 8 bases to trimming and J lost 4 bases, with 12 bases between them. This CDR3 contains 14 residues. Germline loops: CDR1 SEHNR, CDR2 FQNEAQ (reference sequence). CDR3 protein: CASQPGTGANVLTF. In DNA form, the CDR3 reads TGTGCCAGCCAACCAGGGACCGGGGCCAACGTCCTGACTTTC.

The chain combines TRBV5-6 with TRBJ1-2; weak D call: TRBD1 (6 bases). The germline V and J ends were trimmed by 3 bases and 4 bases, with 19 bases remaining between them. CDR1 SGHDT and CDR2 YYEEEE come from the germline V gene. This CDR3 region has 16 residues. The CDR3 region has the DNA TGTGCCAGCAGCTGGGAACCTAACAGGGCAGTCTATGGCTACACCTTC. This sequence encodes CASSWEPNRAVYGYTF.

The chain joins TRBV5-1 to TRBJ2-1, with 7 bases that match TRBD1. Germline-derived CDR1 and CDR2 are SGHRS and YFSETQ. V was pared by 4 bases and J by 0 bases, with 10 bases of the junction left unmatched. The CDR3 consists of 17 residues. In DNA form, the CDR3 reads TGCGCCAGCAGCGGGGGACAGAGCCTTAGCTCCTACAATGAGCAGTTCTTC. Protein: CASSGGQSLSSYNEQFF.

This rearrangement joins TRBV11-2 to TRBJ2-7; D is undetermined. Germline CDR1 reads SGHAT; CDR2 reads FQNNGV. The CDR3 consists of 14 residues. The V end lost 2 bases, the J end lost 1 base, and 9 bases lay between the germline ends. CDR3 loop: CASSLNPNSYEQYF. The CDR3 DNA is TGTGCCAGCAGCTTAAACCCAAATTCCTACGAGCAGTACTTC.

In this sample, this clone turned up once. The chain couples TRBV27 to TRBJ1-1; 9 bases map to TRBD1. The CDR3 loop spans 15 amino acids. Germline V gene lookup returns CDR1 MNHEY and CDR2 SMNVEV (reference sequence). Germline trimming cut 5 bases from V and 4 bases from J; bases unmatched to any gene: 8. Here the CDR3 DNA reads TGTGCCAGCAGTCCCCTACAGGGGGCAATCACTGAAGCTTTCTTT. Encoded protein: CASSPLQGAITEAFF.

The CDR3 sequence: CASSERCRRRNTEAFF. The CDR3 DNA is TGCGCCAGCAGTGAGCGTTGCAGGCGGAGGAACACTGAAGCTTTCTTT. The rearrangement joins TRBV10-1 to TRBJ1-1, with unresolved D. The CDR3 is 16 residues long. Deletions cut 2 bases from V and 1 base from J, with 14 bases between. The germline CDR1 and CDR2 sequences are WNHNN and SYGVQD (reference sequence).

The chain combines TRBV9 with TRBJ1-2; D gene uncertain. V lost 1 base to trimming and J lost 8 bases, with 12 bases between them. The germline gives CDR1 SGDLS, CDR2 YYNGEE. The CDR3 has 13 residues. The CDR3 loop is CASSVSRDRGYTF. For the CDR3, the DNA is TGTGCCAGCAGCGTATCGAGGGATCGAGGCTACACCTTC. The variable domain in full, completed from reference TRBV9 and TRBJ1-2, reads DSGVTQTPKHLITATGQRVTLRCSPRSGDLSVYWYQQSLDQGLQFLIQYYNGEERAKGNILERFSAQQFPDLHSELNLSSLELGDSALYFCASSVSRDRGYTFGSGTRLTVV.

This clone has only a few counts. The chain joins TRBV10-1 to TRBJ1-1; no clear D. Germline V CDR1 and CDR2: WNHNN, SYGVQD (reference sequence). The V gene lost 7 bases and the J gene lost 1 base, with 10 bases spanning the gap. The CDR3 is 13 residues long. In nucleotides, the CDR3 is TGCGCCAGCAAGCTTGACCCGAACACTGAAGCTTTCTTT. This translates into CASKLDPNTEAFF.

The chain is built from TRBV7-2 and TRBJ1-2; tentative D call: TRBD1 (6 bases). Trimming took off 2 bases at V and 6 bases at J, with 10 bases between the two ends. CDR1 is SGHTA, CDR2 FQGNSA, per germline. The CDR3 totals 13 residues. The CDR3 here is CASSLSGDDGYTF. The CDR3 nucleotides are TGTGCCAGCAGCTTATCAGGGGATGATGGCTACACCTTC.

J is TRBJ1-2 and V is TRBV7-3; D ambiguous. Germline values: CDR1 SGHTA, CDR2 FQGTGA. With 5 bases removed from V and 2 bases from J, the gap between germline ends came to 15 bases. This CDR3 is 15 amino acids long. For the CDR3, the DNA is TGTGCCAGCAGCCCGATAAGTAGCCCAAACTATGGCTACACCTTC. It yields the protein CASSPISSPNYGYTF.

CDR3 in DNA: TGTGCCAGCAGGGAGAAGGAGCAGTTCTTC. Translation: CASREKEQFF. The chain joins TRBV25-1 to TRBJ2-1; D not certain. Trimming removed 6 bases at V and 10 bases at J, with 7 bases between. CDR1 MGHDK and CDR2 SYGVNS come from the germline V gene. This CDR3 region has 10 residues. The full variable domain, its missing parts supplied by reference TRBV25-1 and TRBJ2-1, is EADIYQTPRYLVIGTGKKITLECSQTMGHDKMYWYQQDPGMELHLIHYSYGVNSTEKGDLSSESTVSRIRTEHFPLTLESARPSHTSQYLCASREKEQFFGPGTRLTVL.

This chain joins TRBV4-2 and TRBJ2-1; no clear D. Trimming pared 0 bases from V and 0 bases from J, leaving 9 bases between. Germline assignment: CDR1 LGHNA and CDR2 YNFKEQ. This CDR3 spans 16 amino acids. Written as DNA, the CDR3 is TGTGCCAGCAGCCAAGATTCACTCAGCTCCTACAATGAGCAGTTCTTC. It is translated as CASSQDSLSSYNEQFF.

The chain has TRBV9 and TRBJ2-3; no reliable D call. CDR3 length equals 14 residues. Germline V lookup: CDR1 SGDLS, CDR2 YYNGEE. With 4 bases removed from V and 2 bases from J, the gap between germline ends came to 11 bases. The CDR3 protein is CASSPVRATDTQYF. The CDR3 DNA reads as TGTGCCAGCAGCCCCGTACGGGCCACAGATACGCAGTATTTT.

CDR3 in amino acids: CASSLVEFPYEQYF. CDR3 sequence (DNA): TGCGCCAGCAGCTTGGTCGAGTTCCCCTACGAGCAGTACTTC. This rearrangement joins TRBV5-1 to TRBJ2-7; D not certain. The CDR3 length is 14 residues. Germline CDR1 and CDR2: SGHRS and YFSETQ. Between the trimmed V and J ends, which lost 0 bases and 2 bases, there was a span of 9 bases.

The rearrangement links TRBV10-3 to TRBJ1-1; no definite D call. The V gene lost 4 bases and the J gene lost 1 base, with 10 bases spanning the gap. Germline lookup yields CDR1 ENHRY and CDR2 SYGVKD. This CDR3 contains 14 residues. The CDR3 sequence: CAISGRSSNTEAFF. In nucleotides, the CDR3 is TGTGCCATCAGTGGCCGGAGTTCGAACACTGAAGCTTTCTTT.

The chain uses TRBV6-1 and TRBJ2-7; 12 nucleotides line up with TRBD1. Germline trimming cut 3 bases from V and 5 bases from J; bases unmatched to any gene: 5. Germline CDR1 is MNHNS and CDR2 is SASEGT. This CDR3 comprises 15 residues. The CDR3 coding sequence is TGTGCCAGCAGTGAGACCGGGACAGGGGGCCACGAGCAGTACTTC. Translating it yields CASSETGTGGHEQYF.